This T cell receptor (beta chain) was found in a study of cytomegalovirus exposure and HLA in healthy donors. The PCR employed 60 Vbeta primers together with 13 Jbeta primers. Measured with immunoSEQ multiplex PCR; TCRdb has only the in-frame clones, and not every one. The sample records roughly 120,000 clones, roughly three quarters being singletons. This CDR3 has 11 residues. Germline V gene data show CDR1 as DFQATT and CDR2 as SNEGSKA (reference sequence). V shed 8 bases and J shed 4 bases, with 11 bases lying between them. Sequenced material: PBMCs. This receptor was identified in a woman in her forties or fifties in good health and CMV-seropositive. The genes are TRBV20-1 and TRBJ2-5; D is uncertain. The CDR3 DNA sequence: TGCAGTTCCTGGTCAGGAGAGACCCAGTACTTC. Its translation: CSSWSGETQYF.